This T cell receptor beta chain was identified in a study of shared clonotypes between healthy human individuals. Overall study findings and caveats: With few donors, the genetic and exposure-history diversity represented was limited.

This clone has just a few counts. As yet, its antigen is unknown. V gave up 1 base and J gave up 2 bases, with 6 bases separating them. This CDR3 contains 14 residues. Germline values: CDR1 LNHDA, CDR2 SQIVND (reference sequence). Clones were sequenced by immunoSEQ multiplex PCR, and TCRdb holds only the in-frame ones, with some missing. The sample includes roughly 2.5 million clones, more than 80% of them seen just once. The chain has TRBV19 and TRBJ2-4; D uncertain. The source of this sequence is a young man in good health. The sequencing input was naive CD4+ T cells sorted from blood. Subset indicated: CD45RA+ positively selected. For the CDR3, the DNA is TGTGCCAGTAGTATAGGGCTATCCAAAAACATTCAGTACTTC. Protein product: CASSIGLSKNIQYF.